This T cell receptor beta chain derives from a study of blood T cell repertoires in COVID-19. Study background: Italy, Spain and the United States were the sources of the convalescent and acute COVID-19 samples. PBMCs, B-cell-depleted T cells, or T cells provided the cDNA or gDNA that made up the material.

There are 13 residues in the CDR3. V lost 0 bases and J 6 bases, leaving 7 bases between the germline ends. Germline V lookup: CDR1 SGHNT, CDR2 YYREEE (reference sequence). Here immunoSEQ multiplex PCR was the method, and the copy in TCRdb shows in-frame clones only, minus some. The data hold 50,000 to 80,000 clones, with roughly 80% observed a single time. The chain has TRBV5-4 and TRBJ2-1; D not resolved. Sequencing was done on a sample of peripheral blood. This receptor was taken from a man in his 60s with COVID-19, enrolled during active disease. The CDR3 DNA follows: TGTGCCAGCAGCTTGGAACAAGTCAATGAGCAGTTCTTC. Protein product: CASSLEQVNEQFF.